The T cell receptor (beta chain) described here comes from a study of cytomegalovirus exposure and HLA in healthy donors. Turning to the study itself: Tens of millions of unique TCRs from HLA-typed donors made up an early data release. The Caucasian-associated ancestry cluster held around four fifths of a few hundred genotyped donors. Study conclusions and caveats: Later on, an analysis showed TCR association rates differing by HLA locus, with DRB1 the most and HLA-C the fewest. Among immune exposure information, only CMV serostatus was available.

This clone was seen more than once but under ten times. Its antigen is not known. Germline V gene sequence: CDR1 SGHTA, CDR2 FQGTGA. The germline V and J ends were trimmed by 4 bases and 5 bases, with 11 bases remaining between them. This CDR3 has 14 amino acids. The PCR contained 60 Vbeta and 13 Jbeta primers. The assay was immunoSEQ multiplex PCR, and TCRdb's table has in-frame clones only and misses some. There are about 67,000 clones in the sample; 65% to 70% occur only once, and around 1.9% lies in the top ten. The chain carries TRBV7-3 and TRBJ1-4, with D possibly being TRBD1 (6 bases). The clonotype comes from a woman aged 30 to 39 in good health and CMV-seronegative. The sequenced sample was PBMCs. In DNA, the CDR3 is TGTGCCAGCAGCTCCCTTAGGGGGAATGAAAAACTGTTTTTT. Its translation is CASSSLRGNEKLFF.